These T cell receptor beta chains were read from a single sample in a study of beta chain features in type 1 diabetes. The method was immunoSEQ multiplex PCR; TCRdb's version includes in-frame clones alone and lacks a portion of them. The profile shows about 400,000 clones, 10% to 15% of them singletons. Material: naive CD4+ T cells from blood. These receptors all stem from a man in his late teens or twenties in good health. Each CDR3 is given with its conserved first and last residue. A D gene is named only where the DNA matches it firmly. The size field is filled for only some rows; it gives once, few, many or a size class.

j_gene | d_gene | v_gene | abundance | CDR3nt | CDR3aa
TRBJ1-6 | . | TRBV7-9 | many | TGTGCCAGCAGCCCGATCCAAGGGGGACCCCTCCACTTT | CASSPIQGGPLHF
TRBJ2-1 | . | TRBV9 | . | TGTGCCAGCAGCGTCCAGGGTAGAAGCTCCTACAATGAGCAGTTCTTC | CASSVQGRSSYNEQFF
TRBJ2-5 | . | TRBV11-2 | . | TGTGCCAGCAGCCTACGGGGTACCGGGACCCAGTACTTC | CASSLRGTGTQYF
TRBJ1-2 | . | TRBV4-1 | . | TGCGCCAGCAGCCAAGATCTCTTCTCGGGGTTATCGGATCGCGGCTACACCTTC | CASSQDLFSGLSDRGYTF
TRBJ2-3 | TRBD1 | TRBV7-6 | few | TGTGCCAGCAGCCCACAGGGGGCTTCGACAGATACGCAGTATTTT | CASSPQGASTDTQYF
TRBJ2-1 | TRBD1 | TRBV7-2 | few | TGTGCCAGCAGCTTTGGGGACAGGTCGGGCAATGAGCAGTTCTTC | CASSFGDRSGNEQFF
TRBJ1-2 | . | TRBV15 | few | TGTGCCACCAGCAGAGGGGAGGTCTCGAACTATGGCTACACCTTC | CATSRGEVSNYGYTF
TRBJ1-1 | . | TRBV15 | . | TGTGCCACCAGCTCCCGGTCGGGGAGGGCTCGTACTGAAGCTTTCTTT | CATSSRSGRARTEAFF
TRBJ2-7 | . | TRBV7-2 | few | TGTGCCAGCAGCTTTAGACAAACCTACGAGCAGTACTTC | CASSFRQTYEQYF
TRBJ2-1 | TRBD1 | TRBV7-9 | few | TGTGCCAGCAGCGCTAATACAGGGGGCTCCTACAATGAGCAGTTCTTC | CASSANTGGSYNEQFF
TRBJ1-2 | TRBD1 | TRBV27 | . | TGTGCCAGCAGTCCCTGGACAGGGCGAGACTATGGCTACACCTTC | CASSPWTGRDYGYTF
TRBJ2-7 | TRBD1 | TRBV11-2 | . | TGTGCCAGCAGGGACAGGGACTCCTACGAGCAGTACTTC | CASRDRDSYEQYF
TRBJ2-5 | . | TRBV29-1 | . | TGCAGCGTTGAAGGGGGGGGCGCAGGGGAGACCCAGTACTTC | CSVEGGGAGETQYF
TRBJ2-3 | TRBD2 | TRBV5-4 | few | TGTGCCAGCAGCTTGGCCTACCAGCGGGAGGGAGATACGCAGTATTTT | CASSLAYQREGDTQYF
TRBJ2-4 | TRBD1 | TRBV7-9 | . | TGTGCCAGCAGCCCGACAGGGGAAGTAGCCAAAAACATTCAGTACTTC | CASSPTGEVAKNIQYF
TRBJ2-1 | . | TRBV6-5 | few | TGTGCCAGCAGCCCACGGACCGCGACAGATGAGCAGTTCTTC | CASSPRTATDEQFF
TRBJ2-4 | . | TRBV28 | . | TGTGCCAGCAGCCCGGACAGACCGAACATTCAGTACTTC | CASSPDRPNIQYF
TRBJ2-2 | . | TRBV5-4 | few | TGTGCCAGCAGCTTGTCCCGCGGGGAGACCGGGGAGCTGTTTTTT | CASSLSRGETGELFF
TRBJ2-7 | . | TRBV18 | few | TGTGCCAGCTCACCGATGGAATCACAGGGATCCTACGAGCAGTACTTC | CASSPMESQGSYEQYF
TRBJ1-5 | . | TRBV6-5 | . | TGTGCCAGCAGACCGCAGGGTGGCAATCAGCCCCAGCATTTT | CASRPQGGNQPQHF
TRBJ2-5 | TRBD1 | TRBV10-3 | few | TGTGCCATCAGAGGCAGGGGGAAGGAAGAGACCCAGTACTTC | CAIRGRGKEETQYF
TRBJ2-6 | . | TRBV23-1 | many | TGCGCCAGCAGGCCCTCAGGTGCGTGCGGGGCCAACGTCCTGACTTTC | CASRPSGACGANVLTF
TRBJ1-2 | TRBD1 | TRBV28 | few | TGTGCCAGCAGTTCATCCGGACAGGCTGGCGGCTACACCTTC | CASSSSGQAGGYTF
TRBJ2-2 | TRBD2 | TRBV7-9 | . | TGTGCCAGCAGTCTAGCGGGAGCGAGAACCGGGGAGCTGTTTTTT | CASSLAGARTGELFF
TRBJ2-5 | . | TRBV7-9 | . | TGTGCCAGCAGCTTAACGATAGCGACGGAGACCCAGTACTTC | CASSLTIATETQYF
TRBJ2-5 | . | TRBV18 | . | TGTGCCAGCTCGCCCCGACAGGGAGGACGAGAGACCCAGTACTTC | CASSPRQGGRETQYF
TRBJ2-5 | . | TRBV11-2 | . | TGTGCCAGCAGCCGCAGGGGGGCTAGCGGGCTACAAGAGACCCAGTACTTC | CASSRRGASGLQETQYF
TRBJ2-1 | . | TRBV2 | few | TGTGCCAGCAGTGTCGGGGCAGGGAGGTTGAATGAGCAGTTCTTC | CASSVGAGRLNEQFF
TRBJ2-7 | TRBD2 | TRBV5-1 | few | TGCGCCAGCAGCCCCGGACTAGCGGGAGGGGTTGCCTACGAGCAGTACTTC | CASSPGLAGGVAYEQYF
TRBJ1-3 | . | TRBV4-2 | few | TGTGCCAGCAGCCAAGGGTCCTCGGTTGCTGGAAACACCATATATTTT | CASSQGSSVAGNTIYF
TRBJ1-6 | TRBD1 | TRBV9 | few | TGTGCCAGCAGCGTAGGTTCCACAGCTCGCGACAGGGGGCAATCACCCCTCCACTTT | CASSVGSTARDRGQSPLHF
TRBJ1-2 | . | TRBV28 | few | TGTGCCAGCAGCCTGCCCAGTAACTATGGCTACACCTTC | CASSLPSNYGYTF
TRBJ2-7 | . | TRBV7-2 | . | TGTGCCAGCAGCTTCGGGGGGCCGGGGGAGCAGTACTTC | CASSFGGPGEQYF
TRBJ2-1 | . | TRBV5-4 | few | TGTGCCAGCAGCGGAACGGGAGAGCAGTTCTTC | CASSGTGEQFF
TRBJ2-2 | TRBD2 | TRBV18 | . | TGTGCCAGCTCACCCAATAGCGGGAGTGAAGCCGGGGAGCTGTTTTTT | CASSPNSGSEAGELFF
TRBJ2-3 | TRBD1 | TRBV6-5 | . | TGTGCCAGCAGTGCTTCGGGACAGGCGCAGTATTTT | CASSASGQAQYF
TRBJ1-2 | . | TRBV5-6 | few | TGTGCCAGCAGCTTGGGACATCAGCAGACTGGCTACACCTTC | CASSLGHQQTGYTF
TRBJ1-1 | . | TRBV9 | few | TGTGCCAGCAGCGTAAGTCTAGGACACCAGAACACTGAAGCTTTCTTT | CASSVSLGHQNTEAFF
TRBJ1-1 | . | TRBV5-1 | . | TGCGCCAGCAGCTTGGTGGGTCAGGGTTTGGGCACTGAAGCTTTCTTT | CASSLVGQGLGTEAFF
TRBJ1-2 | TRBD1 | TRBV7-9 | few | TGTGCCAGCAGCCCGCCCGGGACAGCTTATGGCTACACCTTC | CASSPPGTAYGYTF
TRBJ1-2 | . | TRBV23-1 | . | TGCGCCAGCAGTCAATGCCCCGGCAGGGAATATTATGGCTACACCTTC | CASSQCPGREYYGYTF
TRBJ1-2 | TRBD1 | TRBV4-3 | few | TGCGCCAGCAGCCGTGAACTGGGACAGTGGAACTATGGCTACACCTTC | CASSRELGQWNYGYTF
TRBJ2-3 | . | TRBV5-1 | few | TGCGCCAGCAGCCGAGCTGATCTTACAGATACGCAGTATTTT | CASSRADLTDTQYF
TRBJ2-4 | TRBD1 | TRBV5-4 | few | TGTGCCAGCAGCACGGGACAGAAAAACATTCAGTACTTC | CASSTGQKNIQYF
TRBJ1-3 | . | TRBV19 | . | TGTGCCAGTGGCCGGACATCTGGAAACACCATATATTTT | CASGRTSGNTIYF
TRBJ2-2 | TRBD2 | TRBV4-3 | many | TGCGCCAGCAGCCAGGAACTAGCGGGAGTAGTCACCGGGGAGCTGTTTTTT | CASSQELAGVVTGELFF
TRBJ2-1 | . | TRBV28 | . | TGTGCCAGCAGTTCAAGCGTGCCCTACAATGAGCAGTTCTTC | CASSSSVPYNEQFF
TRBJ1-5 | . | TRBV7-3 | . | TGTGCCAGCAGCTTAAACAGGGAACAGCCCCAGCATTTT | CASSLNREQPQHF
TRBJ2-1 | . | TRBV5-4 | . | TGTGCCAGCAGCTCACGGGGTTATGAGCAGTTCTTC | CASSSRGYEQFF
TRBJ2-3 | TRBD2 | TRBV5-1 | few | TGCGCCAGCAGCTTGGCGGGGGGGCGTCTTGGCGCAGATACGCAGTATTTT | CASSLAGGRLGADTQYF
TRBJ1-1 | . | TRBV30 | few | TGTGCCTGGACCCAAATGGGGGCAGGGTTCGGCACTGAAGCTTTCTTT | CAWTQMGAGFGTEAFF
TRBJ1-1 | . | TRBV5-6 | few | TGTGCCACCCAAGACAGGACGAACACTGAAGCTTTCTTT | CATQDRTNTEAFF
TRBJ2-7 | TRBD1 | TRBV28 | . | TGTGCCAGCAGTTCGACAGGGAGCGAGCAGTACTTC | CASSSTGSEQYF
TRBJ2-7 | TRBD1 | TRBV5-1 | few | TGCGCCAGCAGCCCAGGGGACAGCTCCTACGAGCAGTACTTC | CASSPGDSSYEQYF